This entry lists 9 T cell receptor beta chains sequenced from one sample in a study of post-analysis software for immune sequencing data. Whole-study findings and limits: The study found TRBV5-6, TRBV5-1 and TRBV20-1 among five or six TRBV segments more frequent in patients than controls.

These TCRs are of unknown antigen specificity. Researchers reported that TCR beta cDNA libraries carried unique molecular identifiers. Via MiXCR, TCRdb re-called the PCR reads, giving one row per CDR3 protein. Here the sample spans about 200,000 distinct CDR3 sequences, around 29% being singletons. Sequences were obtained from blood. The receptors here all came from a girl aged 2 to 17 with multiple sclerosis.

The chain has TRBV11-1 and TRBJ1-1; 7 bases match TRBD1. Germline CDR1 and CDR2: SGHAT and FQDESV (reference sequence). This CDR3 is 15 amino acids long. V lost 4 bases to trimming and J lost 0 bases; unmatched junction nucleotides: 5. As DNA, the CDR3 is TGTGCCAGCAGCTCCTGGACAGGAATGAACACTGAAGCTTTCTTT. This encodes CASSSWTGMNTEAFF.

This clonotype was seen ten or more times. This chain connects TRBV5-1 to TRBJ2-1, with 8 bases aligning to TRBD1. In germline, CDR1 is SGHRS, CDR2 YFSETQ. V shed 0 bases, J shed 5 bases, and the junction held 4 bases outside the gene matches. The length of the CDR3 is 15 residues. The CDR3, as DNA: TGCGCCAGCAGCTTGGACGGGACAGGAGACAATGAGCAGTTCTTC. As protein: CASSLDGTGDNEQFF.

This clonotype was counted at least ten times. The chain recombines TRBV18 with TRBJ2-5; TRBD1 matches at 7 bases. The V segment lost 6 bases and the J segment 1 base; nucleotides outside the gene matches: 5. Per the germline V gene, CDR1 is KGHSH and CDR2 is LQKENI. The CDR3 sequence is 14 residues long. CDR3 coding DNA: TGTGCCAGCTCCCGGGACAGAACCCAAGAGACCCAGTACTTC. Translating it yields CASSRDRTQETQYF.

In its sample, this clonotype was seen many times. V gene TRBV4-1 combines with J gene TRBJ2-3; 10 nucleotides align to TRBD2. The J segment lost 4 bases and the V segment lost 6 bases, leaving 4 bases of the junction unmatched. The CDR3 length is 14 residues. CDR1 and CDR2 from the germline V gene are MGHRA and YSYEKL. As DNA, the CDR3 is TGCGCCAGCAGAGGTAGCGGGGGGTCAGATACGCAGTATTTT. Its translation is CASRGSGGSDTQYF.

This clonotype was recorded a few times. The chain employs TRBV7-2 and TRBJ1-6; 8 bases align to TRBD1. Germline V gene data show CDR1 as SGHTA and CDR2 as FQGNSA. This CDR3 comprises 16 residues. The V and J ends lost 1 base and 9 bases, in that order; junction bases with no gene match: 8. DNA of the CDR3: TGTGCCAGCAGCTTAGGAGGGCAGGGGGCGCGTTCACCCCTCCACTTT. Its protein product is CASSLGGQGARSPLHF.

There are many counts of this clonotype. The chain has TRBV12-3 or TRBV12-4 and TRBJ2-5, with 7 positions matching TRBD1. The junction had 5 bases not matched to a gene; V was cut back by 3 bases and J by 1 base. The CDR3 extends over 15 amino acids. CDR3: CASSFSGQSQETQYF. The CDR3 nucleotides are TGTGCCAGCAGTTTTTCGGGACAGTCCCAAGAGACCCAGTACTTC.

This chain uses TRBV20-1 with TRBJ2-1; 10 bases match TRBD2. There are 16 residues in the CDR3. Germline loops: CDR1 DFQATT, CDR2 SNEGSKA (reference sequence). V trimming: 5 bases; J trimming: 8 bases; junction bases outside the gene matches: 15. The CDR3 nucleotides read TGCAGTGCTTCCCGGTTTGAGCGGGGGGGCCAGGATGAGCAGTTCTTC. Its protein product is CSASRFERGGQDEQFF.

Notes on this clonotype: A junction end diverges from the germline sequence, so it may reflect a read error. The V call is TRBV12-3 or TRBV12-4, the J call TRBJ2-3; tentative D call: TRBD1 (6 bases). This CDR3 region has 12 residues. The CDR3 sequence is CASGRRTDAQYF. Written as DNA, the CDR3 is TGTGCCAGCGGTCGGCGGACAGATGCGCAGTATTTT.

At least ten counts were recorded for this clonotype. The chain carries TRBV19 and TRBJ1-2; 9 bases fit TRBD1. Germline assignment: CDR1 LNHDA and CDR2 SQIVND (reference sequence). There are 13 residues in the CDR3. The V and J ends lost 10 bases and 4 bases, in that order; junction bases with no gene match: 7. The CDR3 DNA reads TGTGCCACTCATACAGGGGGCAGCTATGGCTACACCTTC. Translated, it gives CATHTGGSYGYTF. The whole variable domain, filled in from reference TRBV19 and TRBJ1-2, reads DGGITQSPKYLFRKEGQNVTLSCEQNLNHDAMYWYRQDPGQGLRLIYYSQIVNDFQKGDIAEGYSVSREKKESFPLTVTSAQKNPTAFYLCATHTGGSYGYTFGSGTRLTVV.